A single sample gave rise to the 9 T cell receptor beta chains below, sequenced in a study of cytotoxic CD8 clonotypes in ibrutinib-treated CLL. The assay was immunoSEQ multiplex PCR, and TCRdb's table has in-frame clones only and misses some. Among tens of thousands of clones listed, about 65% were seen once. The source was PBMCs, collected after 12 months of ibrutinib treatment. Every receptor here comes from a human donor with chronic lymphocytic leukemia.

J is TRBJ2-7 and V is TRBV6-5; the D gene is possibly TRBD1 (5 bases). V lost 8 bases to trimming and J lost 3 bases, with 11 bases between them. The CDR3 consists of 12 residues. Per the germline V gene, CDR1 is MNHEY and CDR2 is SVGAGI. The CDR3 sequence: CASRTDNYEQYF. CDR3 bases: TGTGCCAGCCGGACGGACAACTACGAGCAGTACTTC.

This clone came up a few times. The chain recombines TRBV7-2 with TRBJ1-5, with D possibly being TRBD1 (6 bases). Germline assignment: CDR1 SGHTA and CDR2 FQGNSA. Trimming took off 6 bases at V and 11 bases at J, with 14 bases between the two ends. This CDR3 is built from 12 residues. The DNA for the CDR3 is TGTGCCAGCAGTTACTCGGGGGCGACCCAGCATTTT. As protein: CASSYSGATQHF.

This chain uses TRBV18 with TRBJ2-5, with 8 bases matching TRBD1. The CDR3 runs to 15 residues. The V gene's germline CDR1 is KGHSH and CDR2 LQKENI. Trimming took 3 bases from V and 3 from J; bases not matched to a gene: 6. The CDR3 spells CASSPRTGNKETQYF. CDR3 sequence (DNA): TGTGCCAGCTCACCGCGGACAGGGAATAAAGAGACCCAGTACTTC.

The rearrangement uses TRBV7-9 and TRBJ2-7; maybe TRBD1 (6 bases). This CDR3 comprises 15 residues. CDR1 and CDR2 (germline): SEHNR, FQNEAQ (reference sequence). Trimming shortened V by 4 bases and J by 5 bases, and 18 bases separated the two germline ends. CDR3 region: CASSSLGTRVDEQYF. CDR3 nucleotide sequence: TGTGCCAGCAGCTCTCTTGGGACAAGGGTTGACGAGCAGTACTTC. The complete variable domain, with remaining parts taken from reference TRBV7-9 and TRBJ2-7, reads DTGVSQNPRHKITKRGQNVTFRCDPISEHNRLYWYRQTLGQGPEFLTYFQNEAQLEKSRLLSDRFSAERPKGSFSTLEIQRTEQGDSAMYLCASSSLGTRVDEQYFGPGTRLTVT.

This clone has a handful of counts. For the CDR3, the DNA is TGTGCCAGCAGTTTCAGGGCTAACACAGATACGCAGTATTTT. Its protein product is CASSFRANTDTQYF. The V gene is TRBV2, the J gene TRBJ2-3; weak D call: TRBD1 (5 bases). This CDR3 spans 14 amino acids. V lost 5 bases to trimming and J lost 2 bases, with 11 bases between them. Germline V gene data show CDR1 as SNHLY and CDR2 as FYNNEI.

This clone was seen just once. The rearrangement uses TRBV12-2 and TRBJ1-1. TRBV12-2 represents a pseudogene. This CDR3 is built from 15 residues. In nucleotides, the CDR3 is TGTGCAAGTCGCCTACAACAGGGAGGTGCTCCTGAAGCTTTCTTT. Protein product: CASRLQQGGAPEAFF.

The V call is TRBV4-1, the J call TRBJ1-5, with TRBD1 matching over 8 bases. Germline CDR1 is MGHRA and CDR2 is YSYEKL. The J segment lost 6 bases and the V segment lost 1 base, leaving 5 bases of the junction unmatched. The CDR3 totals 15 residues. CDR3 sequence reads: CASSQAGTGVQPQHF. For the CDR3, the DNA is TGCGCCAGCAGCCAAGCCGGGACAGGCGTTCAGCCCCAGCATTTT.

The chain uses TRBV30 and TRBJ1-5; D is perhaps TRBD1 (5 bases). The CDR3 length is 12 residues. Trimming shortened V by 3 bases and J by 9 bases, and 12 bases separated the two germline ends. CDR1 and CDR2 (germline): GTSNPN, SVGIG (reference sequence). The CDR3 loop is CAWSDPGGPQHF. The CDR3 DNA is TGTGCCTGGAGCGATCCGGGGGGGCCCCAGCATTTT.

This clone was seen more than once but under ten times. The chain has TRBV18 and TRBJ2-7; 13 nucleotides align to TRBD2. The germline V gene has CDR1 KGHSH and CDR2 LQKENI. J was trimmed by 7 bases and V by 3 bases; bases with no gene match: 9. The CDR3 has 16 amino acids. The CDR3, as DNA: TGTGCCAGCTCACCGTATGGACTAGCGGGAGTTTATGAGCAGTACTTC. This translates into CASSPYGLAGVYEQYF.